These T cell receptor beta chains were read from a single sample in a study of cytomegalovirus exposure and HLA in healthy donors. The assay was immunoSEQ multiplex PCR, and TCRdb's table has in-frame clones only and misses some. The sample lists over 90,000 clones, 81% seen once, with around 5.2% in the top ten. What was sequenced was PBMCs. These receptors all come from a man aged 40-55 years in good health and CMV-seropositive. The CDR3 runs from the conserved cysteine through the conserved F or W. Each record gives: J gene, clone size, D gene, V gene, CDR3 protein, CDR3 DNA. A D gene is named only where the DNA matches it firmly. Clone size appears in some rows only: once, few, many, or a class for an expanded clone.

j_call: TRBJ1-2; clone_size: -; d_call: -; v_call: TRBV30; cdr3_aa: CAWSVIGPDGYTF; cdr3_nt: TGTGCCTGGAGTGTAATCGGTCCCGATGGCTACACCTTC
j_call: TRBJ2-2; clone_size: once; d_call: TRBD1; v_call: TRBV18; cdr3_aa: CASSSMTGGTGELFF; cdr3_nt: TGTGCCAGCTCATCGATGACAGGGGGCACCGGGGAGCTGTTTTTT
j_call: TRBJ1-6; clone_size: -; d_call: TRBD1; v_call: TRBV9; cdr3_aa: CASSVDPTGGRSPLHF; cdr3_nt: TGTGCCAGCAGCGTAGATCCCACAGGGGGAAGGTCACCCCTCCACTTT
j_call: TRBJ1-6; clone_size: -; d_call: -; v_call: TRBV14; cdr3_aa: CASSQAGFDSPLHF; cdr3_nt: TGTGCCAGCAGCCAAGCCGGGTTTGATTCACCCCTCCACTTT
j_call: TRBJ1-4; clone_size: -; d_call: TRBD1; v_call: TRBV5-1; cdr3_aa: CASSPGQGREKLFF; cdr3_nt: TGCGCCAGCAGCCCGGGACAGGGGAGGGAAAAACTGTTTTTT
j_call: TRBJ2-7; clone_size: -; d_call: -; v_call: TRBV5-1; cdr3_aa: CASSPNSYEQYF; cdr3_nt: TGCGCCAGCAGCCCCAATTCCTACGAGCAGTACTTC
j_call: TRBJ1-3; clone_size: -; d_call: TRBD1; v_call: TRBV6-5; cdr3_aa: CASSRTGKGNTIYF; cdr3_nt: TGTGCCAGCAGCCGGACAGGGAAAGGAAACACCATATATTTT
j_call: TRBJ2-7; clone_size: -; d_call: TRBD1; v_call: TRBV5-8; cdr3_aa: CASSLGGTGGSSSYEQYF; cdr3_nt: TGTGCCAGCAGCTTGGGGGGGACAGGCGGGTCGTCTTCCTACGAGCAGTACTTC
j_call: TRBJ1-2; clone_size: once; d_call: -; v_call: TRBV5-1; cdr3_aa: CASSLSQTGGYGYTF; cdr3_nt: TGCGCCAGCAGCCTCAGCCAGACAGGAGGATATGGCTACACCTTC
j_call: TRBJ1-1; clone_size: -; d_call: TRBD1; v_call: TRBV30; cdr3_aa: CAWSPGGQNTEAFF; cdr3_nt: TGTGCCTGGTCGCCAGGGGGCCAGAACACTGAAGCTTTCTTT
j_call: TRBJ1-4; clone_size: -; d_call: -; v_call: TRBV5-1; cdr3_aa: CASSSGLNEKLFF; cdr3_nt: TGCGCCAGCAGCTCCGGGTTGAACGAAAAACTGTTTTTT
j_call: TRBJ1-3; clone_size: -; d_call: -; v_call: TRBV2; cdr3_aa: CASSEPRAGNTIYF; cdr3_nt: TGTGCCAGCAGTGAACCTCGGGCTGGAAACACCATATATTTT
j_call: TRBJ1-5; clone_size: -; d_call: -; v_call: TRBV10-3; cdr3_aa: CAISADRDQPQHF; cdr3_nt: TGTGCCATCAGTGCGGACAGAGATCAGCCCCAGCATTTT
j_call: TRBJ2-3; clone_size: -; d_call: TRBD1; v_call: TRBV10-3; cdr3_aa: CAISLTGGTDTQYF; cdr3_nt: TGTGCCATCAGTTTGACAGGGGGCACAGATACGCAGTATTTT
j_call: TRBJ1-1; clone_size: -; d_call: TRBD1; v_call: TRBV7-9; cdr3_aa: CASSEGQMNTEAFF; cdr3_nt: TGTGCCAGCAGCGAGGGACAGATGAACACTGAAGCTTTCTTT
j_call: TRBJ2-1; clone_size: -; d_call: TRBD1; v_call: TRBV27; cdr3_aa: CASSFGTGFYNEQFF; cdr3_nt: TGTGCCAGCAGTTTTGGGACAGGATTCTACAATGAGCAGTTCTTC
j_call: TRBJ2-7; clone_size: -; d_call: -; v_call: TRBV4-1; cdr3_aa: CASSQDEAQGLFYEQYF; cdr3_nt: TGCGCCAGCAGCCAAGATGAGGCCCAGGGTTTATTCTACGAGCAGTACTTC
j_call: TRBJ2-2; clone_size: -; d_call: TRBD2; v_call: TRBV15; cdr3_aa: CATRASGGVTGELFF; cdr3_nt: TGTGCCACCAGGGCTAGCGGAGGCGTCACCGGGGAGCTGTTTTTT
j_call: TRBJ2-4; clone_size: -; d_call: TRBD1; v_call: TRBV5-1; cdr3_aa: CASSLGQGKNIQYF; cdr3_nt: TGCGCCAGCAGCTTGGGACAGGGGAAAAACATTCAGTACTTC
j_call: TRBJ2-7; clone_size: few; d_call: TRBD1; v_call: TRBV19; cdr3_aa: CASKAGTGAYEQYF; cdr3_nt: TGTGCCAGTAAGGCTGGGACAGGGGCCTACGAGCAGTACTTC
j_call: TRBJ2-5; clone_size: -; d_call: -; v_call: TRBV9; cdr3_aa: CASSVAQGSQETQYF; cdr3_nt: TGTGCCAGCAGCGTGGCCCAGGGGTCCCAAGAGACCCAGTACTTC
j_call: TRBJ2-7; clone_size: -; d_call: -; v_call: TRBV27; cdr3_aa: CASSLGQNYEQYF; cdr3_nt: TGTGCCAGCAGTTTAGGACAGAACTACGAGCAGTACTTC
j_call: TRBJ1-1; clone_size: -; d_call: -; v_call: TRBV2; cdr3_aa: CASIVDTLGTEAFF; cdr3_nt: TGTGCCAGCATCGTCGACACCCTTGGGACTGAAGCTTTCTTT
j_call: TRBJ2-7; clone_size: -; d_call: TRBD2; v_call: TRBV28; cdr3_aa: CASSFTSPRTSDEQYF; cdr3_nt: TGTGCCAGCAGTTTCACGAGCCCCCGGACTAGCGACGAGCAGTACTTC
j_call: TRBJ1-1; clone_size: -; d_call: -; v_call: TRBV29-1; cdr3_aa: CSVVGGSSAYEAFF; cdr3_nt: TGCAGCGTTGTGGGGGGTTCTTCCGCTTATGAAGCTTTCTTT
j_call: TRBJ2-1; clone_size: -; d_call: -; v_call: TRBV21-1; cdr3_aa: CASSKKRTSGGYNEQFF; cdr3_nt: TGTGCCAGCAGCAAAAAAAGGACTAGCGGGGGCTACAATGAGCAGTTCTTC